This T cell receptor beta chain is drawn from a study of identical twins. Study-wide results and limits: Excess twin sharing in beta out-of-frame sequences was weaker.

The CDR3 runs to 13 residues. Trimming removed 6 bases from V and 9 bases from J; junction bases left unmatched: 5. The table lists this clonotype with a few counts. Its target is unknown. TCRdb reprocessed the 5' RACE reads with MiXCR, giving one entry per CDR3 protein. In the table there are hundreds of thousands of distinct CDR3 sequences, around 12% of which are singletons. The same data also went into a second study, on yellow fever vaccine responses in identical twins.

The receptor's source is a woman under 30 in good health. The sample was PBMCs. The chain links TRBV12-3 or TRBV12-4 to TRBJ1-6, with 7 bases fitting TRBD1. CDR3 loop: CASRQTGVSPLHF. The CDR3 coding sequence is TGTGCCAGCAGACAAACAGGGGTTTCACCCCTCCACTTT.